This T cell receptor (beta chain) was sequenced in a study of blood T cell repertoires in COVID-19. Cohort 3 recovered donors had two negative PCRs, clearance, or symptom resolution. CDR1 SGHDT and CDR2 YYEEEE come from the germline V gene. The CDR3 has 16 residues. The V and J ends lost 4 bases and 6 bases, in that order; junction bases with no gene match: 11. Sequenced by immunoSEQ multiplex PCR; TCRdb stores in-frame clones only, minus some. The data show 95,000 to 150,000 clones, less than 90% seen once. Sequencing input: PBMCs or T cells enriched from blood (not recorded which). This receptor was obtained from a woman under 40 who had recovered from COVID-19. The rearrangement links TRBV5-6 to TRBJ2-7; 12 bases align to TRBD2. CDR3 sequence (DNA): TGTGCCAGCAGCCCTCGAAGACTAGCGGGAGCTTTCGAGCAGTACTTC. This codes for CASSPRRLAGAFEQYF.